The rows below give T cell receptor beta chains drawn from one sample of a study of blood T cell repertoires in COVID-19. Produced via immunoSEQ multiplex PCR; TCRdb's table is partial and in-frame only. The sample shows 30,000 or so clones, 82% of them seen only once. Sequenced sample: peripheral blood. The receptors derive from a man of 80 years or more with active or convalescent COVID-19. Both conserved end residues are trimmed from each CDR3. A D gene is named only where the DNA matches it firmly.

j_call d_call v_call cdr3_aa
TRBJ2-7 TRBD1 TRBV6-5 ASSSGQGSHEQY
TRBJ2-3 . TRBV5-1 ASSNDTTSTDTQY
TRBJ2-3 . TRBV5-1 ASRAADTQY
TRBJ2-7 TRBD2 TRBV5-1 ASSPTSGRVHEQY
TRBJ2-7 . TRBV5-1 ASSLGQDGDEQY
TRBJ1-6 . TRBV4-1 ASSRSRGNSPLH
TRBJ2-7 . TRBV5-4 ASSRGGTAYEQY
TRBJ1-2 . TRBV7-9 ASSLDRANYGYT
TRBJ1-4 . TRBV12-5 ASGSDLSEKLF
TRBJ2-1 TRBD2 TRBV4-1 ASSQDGTSGSDEQF
TRBJ2-7 . TRBV6-5 ASTRLQGNSYEQY
TRBJ1-3 . TRBV19 ASRLQISGNTIY
TRBJ2-1 TRBD2 TRBV11-2 ASSPFASGVYNEQF
TRBJ2-5 . TRBV7-2 ASSLYPRGRGVGETQY
TRBJ2-5 . TRBV7-6 ASSLRVAETQY
TRBJ2-5 . TRBV6-5 ASSLDRSQETQY
TRBJ2-3 TRBD2 TRBV7-9 ASSSGTSGTDTQY
TRBJ2-7 . TRBV15 ATSRGQNSYEQY
TRBJ2-6 . TRBV25-1 AVAGQTGANVLT
TRBJ1-2 . TRBV5-1 ASSSVTGQSTFNYGYT